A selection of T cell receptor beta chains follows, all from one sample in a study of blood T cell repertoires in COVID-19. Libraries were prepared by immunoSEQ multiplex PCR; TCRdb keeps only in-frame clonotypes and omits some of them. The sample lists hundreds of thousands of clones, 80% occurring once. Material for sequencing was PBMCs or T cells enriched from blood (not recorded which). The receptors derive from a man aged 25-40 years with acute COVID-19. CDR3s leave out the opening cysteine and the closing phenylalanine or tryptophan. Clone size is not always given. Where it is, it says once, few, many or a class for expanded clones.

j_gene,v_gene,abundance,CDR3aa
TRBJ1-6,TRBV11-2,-,ASSSSGANNSPLH
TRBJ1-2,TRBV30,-,AWSRKSNYGYT
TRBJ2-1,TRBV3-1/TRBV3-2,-,ASSPRSGGAYNEQF
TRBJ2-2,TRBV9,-,ASSVGDTGELF
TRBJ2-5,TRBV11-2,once,ASSLGAETQY
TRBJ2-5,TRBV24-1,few,ATATVKTQY
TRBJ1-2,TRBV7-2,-,ASSPILDRDGGYT
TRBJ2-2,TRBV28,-,ASTPGDRVPGELF
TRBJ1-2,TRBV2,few,ASSETGRYT
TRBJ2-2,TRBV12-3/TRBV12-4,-,ASSLLRGGELF
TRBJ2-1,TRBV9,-,ASSVASGTYDEQF
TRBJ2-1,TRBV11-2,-,ASSFSGVKAGGQF
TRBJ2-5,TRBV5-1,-,ASSLGDREVETQY
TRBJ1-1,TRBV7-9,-,ASSYGQGVHTEAF
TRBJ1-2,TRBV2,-,ASSPGQWYGYT
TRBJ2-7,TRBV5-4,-,ASRNRGTYEQY
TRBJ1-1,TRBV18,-,ASSPPAVRAEAF
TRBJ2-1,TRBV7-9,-,ASTSSSYNEQF
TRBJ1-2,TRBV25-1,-,ASSDARGYT
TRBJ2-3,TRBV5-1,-,ASSLQTSGGPDTQY
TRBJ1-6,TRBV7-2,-,ASSSRVNSPLH
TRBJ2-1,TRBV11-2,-,ASSLGVRINEQF
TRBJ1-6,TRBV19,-,ASSETGQNSPLH
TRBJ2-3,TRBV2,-,ASRGLAGRSSPTQY
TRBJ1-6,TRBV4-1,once,ASSQVMSGVNSPLH
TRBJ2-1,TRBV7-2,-,ASSLGTGSYNEQF
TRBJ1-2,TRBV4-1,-,ASSQDGTEYGYT
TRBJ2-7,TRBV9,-,ASSVDAGATYEQY
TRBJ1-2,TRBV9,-,ASSPIQGNYGYT
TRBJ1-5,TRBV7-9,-,ASSADSVNQPQH
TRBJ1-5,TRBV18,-,ASSNQQDQPQH
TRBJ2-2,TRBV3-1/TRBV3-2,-,ASSPSDRAVTGELF
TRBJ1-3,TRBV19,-,ASRFEDSTRNTIY
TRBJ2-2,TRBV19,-,ASTPTGEGTGELF
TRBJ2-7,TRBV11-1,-,ASSLGGPYEQY
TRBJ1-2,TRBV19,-,ASSETQKASYGYT
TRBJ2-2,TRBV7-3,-,ASSTGGPGELF
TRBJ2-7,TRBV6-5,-,ASTPGQAYEQY
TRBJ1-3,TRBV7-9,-,ATPRQISSGNTIY
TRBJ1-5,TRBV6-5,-,ASSFQGTSNQPQH
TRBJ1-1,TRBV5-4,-,ASRSRDRGLNTEAF
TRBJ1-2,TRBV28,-,ASTLGQIGGGYT
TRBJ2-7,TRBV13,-,ASSLKPPRLAGVVQY
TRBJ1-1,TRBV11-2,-,ASRDIRQNTEAF
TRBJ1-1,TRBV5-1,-,ASSLLGQPNTEAF
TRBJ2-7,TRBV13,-,ASSLATGGPGNEQY
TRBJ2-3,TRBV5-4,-,ASSLASGGHTDTQY
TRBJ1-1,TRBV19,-,ASSRDRNTEAF